Below are 26 T cell receptor beta chains sequenced from a single sample in a study of blood T cell repertoires in COVID-19. Sequencing was performed with immunoSEQ multiplex PCR; in TCRdb, only in-frame clones are kept and a portion is missing. The sample records approximately 350,000 clones, 75% to 90% being singletons. Sequenced: PBMCs or T cells enriched from blood (not recorded which). These receptors were taken from a man aged 18 to 30 who had recovered from COVID-19.

The genes are TRBV2 and TRBJ1-1; TRBD1 is a possible D gene (5 bases). In germline, CDR1 is SNHLY, CDR2 FYNNEI. The CDR3 is 14 residues long. The V end was cut by 5 bases, the J end by 0 bases, with 10 bases between. The CDR3 sequence is CASSSDRLNTEAFF. DNA for the CDR3: TGTGCCAGCAGTTCAGACAGATTGAACACTGAAGCTTTCTTT. Drawing the rest from reference TRBV2 and TRBJ1-1, the complete variable domain is EPEVTQTPSHQVTQMGQEVILRCVPISNHLYFYWYRQILGQKVEFLVSFYNNEISEKSEIFDDQFSVERPDGSNFTLKIRSTKLEDSAMYFCASSSDRLNTEAFFGQGTRLTVV.

This chain connects TRBV28 to TRBJ2-7; TRBD1 might be the D (6 bases). CDR3 length: 13 amino acids. CDR1 MDHEN and CDR2 SYDVKM come from the germline V gene. V lost 4 bases, J lost 2 bases, and 9 bases lay in between. The CDR3 sequence is CASSSTGPYEQYF. CDR3 nucleotides: TGTGCCAGCAGTTCGACAGGCCCCTACGAGCAGTACTTC.

The V and J genes are TRBV4-2 and TRBJ2-1, with 8 positions matching TRBD2. CDR1 is LGHNA and CDR2 is YNFKEQ in the germline V gene. V gave up 0 bases and J gave up 4 bases; unmatched junction bases: 5. This CDR3 spans 16 amino acids. The CDR3 reads CASSQEGSGDYNEQFF. In DNA form, the CDR3 reads TGTGCCAGCAGCCAAGAGGGTAGCGGGGATTACAATGAGCAGTTCTTC.

This chain uses TRBV9 with TRBJ2-7; TRBD1 is a possible D gene (6 bases). Germline CDR1 reads SGDLS; CDR2 reads YYNGEE. The CDR3 loop spans 15 amino acids. Trimming removed 0 bases at V and 2 bases at J, with 12 bases between. This chain's CDR3 is CASSVEQGFTYEQYF. The DNA of the CDR3 is TGTGCCAGCAGCGTAGAACAGGGTTTTACCTACGAGCAGTACTTC.

The J gene is TRBJ2-7, the V gene TRBV6-5, with TRBD1 matching 8 bases. Germline V gene lookup returns CDR1 MNHEY and CDR2 SVGAGI. The trim removed 5 bases at V and 0 bases at J, leaving 6 bases unmatched. The CDR3 is made up of 15 amino acids. The DNA for the CDR3 is TGTGCCAGCAGTCCGGGACAGGAAAGCTCCTACGAGCAGTACTTC. Translated, it gives CASSPGQESSYEQYF.

The gene calls are TRBV6-5 and TRBJ1-1; D is unclear. V shed 6 bases and J shed 0 bases, with 8 bases lying between them. Germline V gene data show CDR1 as MNHEY and CDR2 as SVGAGI. This CDR3 is 13 amino acids long. DNA for the CDR3: TGTGCCAGCAGGTCTCCGTTGAACACTGAAGCTTTCTTT. It specifies CASRSPLNTEAFF.

The rearrangement joins TRBV2 to TRBJ2-7; D is possibly TRBD1 (5 bases). Germline V gene lookup returns CDR1 SNHLY and CDR2 FYNNEI. The germline V and J ends were trimmed by 1 base and 2 bases, with 12 bases remaining between them. This CDR3 contains 15 residues. The CDR3 loop is CASSEGQGWTYEQYF. CDR3 in DNA: TGTGCCAGCAGTGAAGGGCAGGGATGGACCTACGAGCAGTACTTC.

This clone came up a few times. V usage is TRBV19 and J usage is TRBJ1-6; D is possibly TRBD1 (5 bases). The CDR3 contains 15 residues. Trimming shortened V by 6 bases and J by 7 bases, and 16 bases separated the two germline ends. Germline V lookup: CDR1 LNHDA, CDR2 SQIVND (reference sequence). The CDR3 sequence: CASRERGVRNSPLHF. The CDR3, as DNA: TGTGCCAGTAGGGAGCGGGGGGTACGGAATTCACCCCTCCACTTT.

The V gene is TRBV7-2, the J gene TRBJ2-1, with D perhaps matching TRBD2 (5 bases). The V gene lost 1 base and the J gene lost 4 bases, with 11 bases spanning the gap. Germline CDR1 is SGHTA and CDR2 is FQGNSA. The CDR3 is 15 amino acids. The CDR3 nucleotides are TGTGCCAGCAGCTTAGGGGGAGTTGGGTACAATGAGCAGTTCTTC. As protein: CASSLGGVGYNEQFF.

This clone was counted a single time. V usage is TRBV2 and J usage is TRBJ2-3; 7 bases map to TRBD2. The CDR3 covers 15 residues. Trimming at V came to 2 bases and at J to 3 bases, leaving 5 bases not matched to a gene. CDR1 SNHLY and CDR2 FYNNEI come from the germline V gene. Here the CDR3 reads CASSELTSRTDTQYF. The CDR3 DNA sequence: TGTGCCAGCAGTGAACTGACTAGCCGGACAGATACGCAGTATTTT. The full variable domain, rest sourced from reference TRBV2 and TRBJ2-3, is EPEVTQTPSHQVTQMGQEVILRCVPISNHLYFYWYRQILGQKVEFLVSFYNNEISEKSEIFDDQFSVERPDGSNFTLKIRSTKLEDSAMYFCASSELTSRTDTQYFGPGTRLTVL.

The chain links TRBV19 to TRBJ1-5; 10 nucleotides line up with TRBD1. Germline CDR1 is LNHDA and CDR2 is SQIVND (reference sequence). V was clipped by 5 bases and J by 0 bases; unmatched bases: 10. CDR3 length: 18 amino acids. The CDR3 sequence is CASSGRDRGPNSNQPQHF. CDR3 in DNA: TGTGCCAGTAGTGGCCGGGACAGGGGACCCAATAGCAATCAGCCCCAGCATTTT.

The CDR3 nucleotides read TGTGCCATCCGGCGGGAGTCATCCACAGATACGCAGTATTTT. Translating it yields CAIRRESSTDTQYF. This chain uses TRBV10-3 with TRBJ2-3; TRBD2 agrees at 7 bases. Germline V gene data show CDR1 as ENHRY and CDR2 as SYGVKD. J was trimmed by 2 bases and V by 8 bases; bases with no gene match: 7. The CDR3 consists of 14 residues.

The chain recombines TRBV28 with TRBJ2-1; 11 bases line up with TRBD2. V gave up 6 bases and J gave up 8 bases; unmatched junction bases: 9. The CDR3 is made up of 15 amino acids. Germline V gene data show CDR1 as MDHEN and CDR2 as SYDVKM. The DNA for the CDR3 is TGTGCCAGCAGGTTCACTAGCGGGGGATCGGATGAGCAGTTCTTC. Amino acids: CASRFTSGGSDEQFF.

The chain combines TRBV6-5 with TRBJ2-5, with D possibly being TRBD1 (7 bases). The V end lost 5 bases, the J end lost 5 bases, and 15 bases lay between the germline ends. The CDR3 runs 14 residues. Per germline, CDR1 MNHEY and CDR2 SVGAGI. The CDR3 region is CASSPQGGTETQYF. In nucleotides, the CDR3 is TGTGCCAGCAGTCCCCAGGGGGGAACGGAGACCCAGTACTTC.

J is TRBJ1-1 and V is TRBV6-2 or TRBV6-3; 7 bases map to TRBD1. The CDR3 is 16 residues long. With V trimmed by 0 bases and J by 3 bases, 7 bases remained unmatched. Germline CDR1 reads MNHEY; CDR2 reads SVGEGT. The CDR3 sequence: CASSYSPHRGDTEAFF. CDR3 DNA: TGTGCCAGCAGTTACTCCCCCCACAGGGGAGACACTGAAGCTTTCTTT.

The chain joins TRBV6-5 to TRBJ2-7; TRBD1 is a possible D gene (5 bases). Germline V gene sequence: CDR1 MNHEY, CDR2 SVGAGI. Between the trimmed V and J ends, which lost 10 bases and 3 bases, there was a span of 13 bases. The CDR3 is made up of 12 amino acids. CDR3 protein: CATAGIIYEQYF. The CDR3 bases are TGTGCCACCGCAGGGATAATCTACGAGCAGTACTTC.

This sequence joins TRBV19 and TRBJ1-5, with 7 positions matching TRBD1. The CDR3 runs to 16 residues. Germline values: CDR1 LNHDA, CDR2 SQIVND (reference sequence). J gave up 1 base and V 6 bases, and 9 bases lay outside the gene matches. CDR3 amino acids: CASSLTSRGSNQPQHF. In nucleotides, the CDR3 is TGTGCCAGTAGCCTGACCTCCAGGGGGAGCAATCAGCCCCAGCATTTT.

The V gene is TRBV6-5, the J gene TRBJ1-2, with D unresolved. The V end was cut by 6 bases, the J end by 4 bases, with 12 bases between. Germline values: CDR1 MNHEY, CDR2 SVGAGI. CDR3 size: 13 residues. The CDR3 here is CASRDTVRYGYTF. CDR3 DNA: TGTGCCAGCAGAGACACCGTTCGCTATGGCTACACCTTC.

The V and J genes are TRBV29-1 and TRBJ2-3; D perhaps matches TRBD2 (7 bases). The CDR3 is 14 amino acids. The germline CDR1 and CDR2 sequences are SQVTM and ANQGSEA. Trimming removed 3 bases from V and 2 bases from J, with 12 bases in between. DNA of the CDR3: TGCAGCGTTGACGGGGGGCCCAACACAGATACGCAGTATTTT. Protein sequence: CSVDGGPNTDTQYF.

V and J are TRBV9 and TRBJ1-2; no firm D call. Trimming removed 2 bases at V and 3 bases at J, with 14 bases between. The CDR3 is 15 amino acids. The V gene's germline CDR1 is SGDLS and CDR2 YYNGEE. CDR3 protein: CASSVSTRRDYGYTF. The CDR3 DNA follows: TGTGCCAGCAGCGTCTCTACCAGGAGGGACTATGGCTACACCTTC.

The gene calls are TRBV28 and TRBJ1-2, with 8 positions matching TRBD1. The CDR3 runs to 16 residues. Per germline, CDR1 MDHEN and CDR2 SYDVKM. J was trimmed by 1 base and V by 3 bases; bases with no gene match: 7. The CDR3 region is CASSFRDRGLNYGYTF. The CDR3 DNA reads as TGTGCCAGCAGTTTCCGTGACAGGGGCCTTAACTATGGCTACACCTTC.

This rearrangement joins TRBV6-5 to TRBJ1-1; the match to TRBD1 covers 7 bases. The length of the CDR3 is 15 residues. In germline, CDR1 is MNHEY, CDR2 SVGAGI. Trimming removed 4 bases from V and 4 bases from J; junction bases left unmatched: 9. The CDR3 nucleotides are TGTGCCAGCAGTTCTGACAGGGAAGGAGGCACTGAAGCTTTCTTT. The encoded protein is CASSSDREGGTEAFF.

V is TRBV24-1 and J is TRBJ1-2, with 7 bases matching TRBD1. The germline V gene has CDR1 KGHDR and CDR2 SFDVKD. V lost 4 bases to trimming and J lost 7 bases; unmatched junction nucleotides: 5. CDR3 length: 13 amino acids. The DNA of the CDR3 is TGTGCCACCAGTGACAGGGGGTTGAGTGGCTACACCTTC. The encoded protein is CATSDRGLSGYTF.

The chain recombines TRBV28 with TRBJ1-6; 7 bases are a match to TRBD1. V trimming: 7 bases; J trimming: 10 bases; junction bases outside the gene matches: 7. CDR1 MDHEN and CDR2 SYDVKM come from the germline V gene. CDR3 length equals 13 residues. CDR3 amino acids: CASNYRGRSPLHF. The CDR3 DNA reads TGTGCCAGCAACTACAGGGGACGCTCACCCCTCCACTTT.

In its sample, this clone was seen once. This chain uses TRBV4-3 with TRBJ1-2, with D possibly being TRBD1 (5 bases). Germline V gene sequence: CDR1 LGHNA, CDR2 YSLEER. This CDR3 spans 15 amino acids. The V and J ends lost 4 bases and 6 bases respectively, with 18 bases between them. The CDR3 region is CASSLGIGGVNGYTF. CDR3 in DNA: TGCGCCAGCAGCCTAGGCATAGGAGGGGTAAATGGCTACACCTTC.

Concerning this clone: Other DNA sequences in this specimen translate into the identical CDR3. J is TRBJ1-5 and V is TRBV19; D might be TRBD1 (5 bases). Trimming took 3 bases from V and 5 from J, leaving 8 bases between them. Germline values: CDR1 LNHDA, CDR2 SQIVND (reference sequence). The CDR3 consists of 13 residues. The CDR3 loop is CASSIRGDQPQHF. The CDR3 DNA follows: TGTGCCAGTAGTATCCGGGGGGATCAGCCCCAGCATTTT.